This TCR beta chain emerged from a study of blood T cell repertoires in COVID-19. Across the whole study: T cells, B-cell-depleted T cells, or PBMCs supplied cDNA or gDNA.

Source study methods: It was from reference gene primer amplification that nucleated cell counts were estimated. The protocol was immunoSEQ multiplex PCR, while the TCRdb copy is restricted to in-frame clones and leaves out a portion. V and J calls and clone size are copied from that table; D and trimming were computed from the DNA. The sample records some 250,000 clones, about 80% being singletons. The sequencing sample was made of peripheral blood. The clonotype originates from a woman aged 80 or older with acute or convalescent COVID-19.

The CDR3 bases are TGTGCCAGTAGTATAGCAGCAGGCGGGACCTCTGGAAACACCATATATTTT. Residues: CASSIAAGGTSGNTIYF. The chain employs TRBV19 and TRBJ1-3, with D possibly being TRBD1 (5 bases). Germline CDR1 reads LNHDA; CDR2 reads SQIVND (reference sequence). The V and J ends lost 1 base and 0 bases respectively, with 13 bases between them. The CDR3 contains 17 residues.